These T cell receptor beta chains were read from a single sample in a study of PD-1 blockade in classical Hodgkin lymphoma. Profiled with immunoSEQ multiplex PCR; TCRdb holds only in-frame clones, not every one. This table has about 35,000 clones, 80% to 95% appearing once. Here the sequenced sample was CD4+ T cells from blood, taken at baseline. These receptors all come from a human donor with classical Hodgkin lymphoma. Each CDR3 is given with its conserved first and last residue. The D gene is left open where the match is weak. A row's size may be missing; if present it is once, few, many or a size class.

j_call | clone_size | d_call | v_call | cdr3_nt | cdr3_aa
TRBJ2-7 | NA | NA | TRBV4-1 | TGCGCCAGCAGCCAAGAGAAGTTCTCCTACGAGCAGTACTTC | CASSQEKFSYEQYF
TRBJ2-1 | once | NA | TRBV10-1 | TGCGCCAGCTCCATTGGTAATGAGCAGTTCTTC | CASSIGNEQFF
TRBJ2-7 | NA | NA | TRBV11-3 | TGTGCCAGCAGCGATTTCAGGACGCCCTACGAGCAGTACTTC | CASSDFRTPYEQYF
TRBJ2-1 | NA | NA | TRBV5-1 | TGCGCCAGCAGCTATAGACAAATTAAATACAATGAGCAGTTCTTC | CASSYRQIKYNEQFF
TRBJ1-1 | NA | NA | TRBV6-1 | TGTGCCAGCAGTGAAGAGGGTTATAGCACTGAAGCTTTCTTT | CASSEEGYSTEAFF
TRBJ2-5 | NA | NA | TRBV30 | TGTGCCTGGAGTCGGAAAGGGTGGGGTAACAAAGAGACCCAGTACTTC | CAWSRKGWGNKETQYF
TRBJ1-2 | NA | NA | TRBV30 | TGTGCCTGGAGTGTAGGTGGGGCCAGCTCTTTCTATGAGGTCACCTTC | CAWSVGGASSFYEVTF
TRBJ1-2 | NA | NA | TRBV6-5 | TGTGCCAGCAGTTACTCGGGCAGGGAGGGGCATGGCTACACCTTC | CASSYSGREGHGYTF
TRBJ1-4 | NA | NA | TRBV2 | TGTGCCAGCAGTAGAGGGGTGCAGGGTGAAAAACTGTTTTTT | CASSRGVQGEKLFF
TRBJ2-3 | NA | TRBD2 | TRBV30 | TGTGCCTGGAGGCGGGGCGCGGGAGCGTCAGATACGCAGTATTTT | CAWRRGAGASDTQYF
TRBJ2-5 | NA | NA | TRBV29-1 | TGCAGCGGATCGTTTGCTAGCAGTCAAGAGACCCAGTACTTC | CSGSFASSQETQYF
TRBJ2-3 | NA | TRBD2 | TRBV14 | TGTGCCAGCAGTCCCGCGGGAGGCCCTAGCACAGATACGCAGTATTTT | CASSPAGGPSTDTQYF
TRBJ1-5 | NA | NA | TRBV6-5 | TGTGCCAGCAGTTCGGGCAGAGTTTTTGGTCAGCCCCAGCATTTT | CASSSGRVFGQPQHF
TRBJ2-1 | NA | NA | TRBV5-6 | TGTGCCAGCAGCTATAACGGAAGACAGACTAACAATGAGCAGTTCTTC | CASSYNGRQTNNEQFF
TRBJ2-3 | NA | TRBD2 | TRBV5-4 | TGTGCCAGCAGCTTGGAGGGCGGGAGCGCCACAGATACGCAGTATTTT | CASSLEGGSATDTQYF
TRBJ1-1 | once | TRBD1 | TRBV27 | TGTGCCAGCAGTCTCGGACAGGGAGAAATGAACACTGAAGCTTTCTTT | CASSLGQGEMNTEAFF
TRBJ1-5 | NA | NA | TRBV19 | TGTGCCAGTAGTATAGAGTCGGGGAATCGGCAGCCCCAGCATTTT | CASSIESGNRQPQHF
TRBJ2-5 | NA | TRBD2 | TRBV4-1 | TGCGCCAGCAGCCAAGAAAGGAGCGGGGGCGAGACCCAGTACTTC | CASSQERSGGETQYF
TRBJ2-5 | once | NA | TRBV27 | TGTGCCAGCAGTTTCGAGGGGAGTGAGGAGACCCAGTACTTC | CASSFEGSEETQYF
TRBJ2-7 | NA | NA | TRBV19 | TGTGCCAGTAGTTGGCCTGGACAGATCTACGAGCAGTACTTC | CASSWPGQIYEQYF
TRBJ1-5 | NA | NA | TRBV7-6 | TGTGCCAGCAGCTTATTCCCGGATCAGCCCCAGCATTTT | CASSLFPDQPQHF
TRBJ2-7 | NA | TRBD1 | TRBV6-6 | TGTGCCAGCTGGGACAGGTTGGATTACGAGCAGTACTTC | CASWDRLDYEQYF
TRBJ1-4 | NA | TRBD1 | TRBV10-2 | TGCGCCAGCAGTGACCAGGGGGGTTACGAAAAACTGTTTTTT | CASSDQGGYEKLFF
TRBJ2-3 | NA | TRBD1 | TRBV2 | TGTGCCAGCAGACCCGACAGGGTCGTCACAGATACGCAGTATTTT | CASRPDRVVTDTQYF
TRBJ1-3 | NA | TRBD1 | TRBV10-3 | TGTGCCATCAGTGCGTCCCTCAGGGGGTCTGGAAACACCATATATTTT | CAISASLRGSGNTIYF
TRBJ2-1 | few | NA | TRBV9 | TGTGCCAGCAGCGTAATTTACAATGAGCAGTTCTTC | CASSVIYNEQFF
TRBJ1-4 | NA | NA | TRBV28 | TGTGCCAGCAGTCTGGATCTAGGCAGCCCAACTAATGAAAAACTGTTTTTT | CASSLDLGSPTNEKLFF
TRBJ1-2 | NA | NA | TRBV18 | TGTGCCAGCTCACCGGCTTCACTCGGAGGTGGCTACACCTTC | CASSPASLGGGYTF
TRBJ1-2 | NA | NA | TRBV5-3 | TGTGCCAGATTCTGGCAGGGTTCCTATGGCTACACCTTC | CARFWQGSYGYTF
TRBJ2-4 | NA | NA | TRBV5-1 | TGCGCCAGCAGCCCTGAGGTGAGGGGCCCTCAGTACTTC | CASSPEVRGPQYF
TRBJ2-2 | NA | TRBD1 | TRBV2 | TGTGCCAGCAGCGGGGGACAGGTGAACACCGGGGAGCTGTTTTTT | CASSGGQVNTGELFF
TRBJ1-1 | once | NA | TRBV5-6 | TGTGCCAGCAGCCTAACGGACAGACGAGACACTGAAGCTTTCTTT | CASSLTDRRDTEAFF
TRBJ2-5 | NA | TRBD1 | TRBV7-9 | TGTGCCAGCAACAGACACAAGGGGGCGGGTCAAGAGACCCAGTACTTC | CASNRHKGAGQETQYF
TRBJ2-7 | once | TRBD2 | TRBV7-8 | TGTGCCAGCAGCTTAGGGACTAGCGCGGCCGAGCAGTACTTC | CASSLGTSAAEQYF
TRBJ2-1 | NA | NA | TRBV11-3 | TGTGCCAGCAGCTTATACCCTCCGGGGAGCTCCTACAATGAGCAGTTCTTC | CASSLYPPGSSYNEQFF
TRBJ2-7 | NA | TRBD2 | TRBV15 | TGTGCCACCAGCAGAGGACTAGCGGGAGGAGGATACTACGAGCAGTACTTC | CATSRGLAGGGYYEQYF
TRBJ2-2 | NA | NA | TRBV5-4 | TGTGCCAGCAGCCTAATGGAGGGGACCGGGGAGCTGTTTTTT | CASSLMEGTGELFF
TRBJ2-2 | NA | NA | TRBV19 | TGTGCCAGTAGTACCCACGGGATCTACACCGGGGAGCTGTTTTTT | CASSTHGIYTGELFF
TRBJ2-5 | NA | NA | TRBV28 | TGTGCCAGCAGTTATTGGACAGCCATGACCCAGTACTTC | CASSYWTAMTQYF
TRBJ1-3 | NA | NA | TRBV13 | TGTGCCAGCAGCGACGGTCGCTCTGGAAACACCATATATTTT | CASSDGRSGNTIYF
TRBJ2-2 | NA | NA | TRBV19 | TGTGCCAGTAGCCCCACCCTGACAGGGAACACCGGGGAGCTGTTTTTT | CASSPTLTGNTGELFF
TRBJ2-7 | NA | TRBD1 | TRBV4-1 | TGCGCCAGCAGCCAAGCCTGGACAGGGGCAGGCTACGAGCAGTACTTC | CASSQAWTGAGYEQYF
TRBJ1-2 | NA | TRBD1 | TRBV5-6 | TGTGCCAGCAGCTCCGACAGGGGGGTATATGGCTACACCTTC | CASSSDRGVYGYTF
TRBJ1-5 | once | TRBD1 | TRBV5-1 | TGCGCCAGCAGCTTCACAGGGGGCGGTGAACAGCCCCAGCATTTT | CASSFTGGGEQPQHF
TRBJ2-2 | NA | NA | TRBV28 | TGTGCCAGCAGTTGGGTTAGCGGAGTCAACACCGGGGAGCTGTTTTTT | CASSWVSGVNTGELFF
TRBJ1-1 | NA | NA | TRBV30 | TGTGCCTGGGTCAGGGGAGAAGCGACTGAAGCTTTCTTT | CAWVRGEATEAFF
TRBJ2-7 | NA | NA | TRBV19 | TGTGCCAGTAGTATAGGAAGGGGAACCTACGAGCAGTACTTC | CASSIGRGTYEQYF